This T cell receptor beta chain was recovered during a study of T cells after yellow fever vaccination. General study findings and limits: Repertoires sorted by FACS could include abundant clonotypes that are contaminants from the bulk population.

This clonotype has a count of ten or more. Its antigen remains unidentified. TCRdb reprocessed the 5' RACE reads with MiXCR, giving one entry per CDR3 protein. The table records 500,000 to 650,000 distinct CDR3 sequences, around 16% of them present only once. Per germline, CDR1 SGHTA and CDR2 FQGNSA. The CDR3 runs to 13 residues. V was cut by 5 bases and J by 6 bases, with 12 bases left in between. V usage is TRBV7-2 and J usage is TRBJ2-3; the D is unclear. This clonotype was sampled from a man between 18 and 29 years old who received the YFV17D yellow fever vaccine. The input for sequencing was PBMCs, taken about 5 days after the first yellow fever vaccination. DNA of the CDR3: TGTGCCAGCAGCCGCACCCACCGGGATACGCAGTATTTT. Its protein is CASSRTHRDTQYF.